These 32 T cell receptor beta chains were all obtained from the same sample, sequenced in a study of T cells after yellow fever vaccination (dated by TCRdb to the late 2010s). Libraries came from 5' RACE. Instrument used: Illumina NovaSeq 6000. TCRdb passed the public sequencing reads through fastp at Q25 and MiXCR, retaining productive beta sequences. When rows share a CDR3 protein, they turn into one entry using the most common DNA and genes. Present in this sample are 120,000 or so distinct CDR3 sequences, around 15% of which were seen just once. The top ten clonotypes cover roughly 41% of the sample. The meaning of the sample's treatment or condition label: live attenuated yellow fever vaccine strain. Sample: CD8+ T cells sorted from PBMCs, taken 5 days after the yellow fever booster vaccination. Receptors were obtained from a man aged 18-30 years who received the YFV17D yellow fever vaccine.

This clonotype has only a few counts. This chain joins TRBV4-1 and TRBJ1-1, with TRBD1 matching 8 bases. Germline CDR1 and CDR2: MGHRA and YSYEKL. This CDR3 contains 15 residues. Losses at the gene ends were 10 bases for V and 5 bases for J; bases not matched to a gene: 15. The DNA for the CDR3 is TGCGCCACCCGAGGGACAGGAGGCTTCGGGACTGAAGCTTTCTTT. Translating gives CATRGTGGFGTEAFF.

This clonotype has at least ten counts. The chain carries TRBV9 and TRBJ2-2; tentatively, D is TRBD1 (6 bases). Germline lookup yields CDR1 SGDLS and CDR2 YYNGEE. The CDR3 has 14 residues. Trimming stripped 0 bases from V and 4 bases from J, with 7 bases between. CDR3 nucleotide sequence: TGTGCCAGCAGCGTAGGAGGGGGCACCGGGGAGCTGTTTTTT. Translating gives CASSVGGGTGELFF.

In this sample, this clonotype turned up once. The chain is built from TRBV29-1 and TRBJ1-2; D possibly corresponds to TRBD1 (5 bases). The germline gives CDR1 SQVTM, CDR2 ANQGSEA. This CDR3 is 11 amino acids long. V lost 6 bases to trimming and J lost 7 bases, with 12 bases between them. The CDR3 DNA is TGCAGCGTAAGGCAGGGAGTTGGCTACACCTTC. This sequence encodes CSVRQGVGYTF.

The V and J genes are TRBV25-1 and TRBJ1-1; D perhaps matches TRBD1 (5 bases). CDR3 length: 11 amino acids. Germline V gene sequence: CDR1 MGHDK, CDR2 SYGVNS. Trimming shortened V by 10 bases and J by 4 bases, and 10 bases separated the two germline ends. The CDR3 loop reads CATTRGTEAFF. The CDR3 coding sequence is TGTGCCACCACAAGGGGCACTGAAGCTTTCTTT. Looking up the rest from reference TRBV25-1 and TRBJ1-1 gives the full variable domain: EADIYQTPRYLVIGTGKKITLECSQTMGHDKMYWYQQDPGMELHLIHYSYGVNSTEKGDLSSESTVSRIRTEHFPLTLESARPSHTSQYLCATTRGTEAFFGQGTRLTVV.

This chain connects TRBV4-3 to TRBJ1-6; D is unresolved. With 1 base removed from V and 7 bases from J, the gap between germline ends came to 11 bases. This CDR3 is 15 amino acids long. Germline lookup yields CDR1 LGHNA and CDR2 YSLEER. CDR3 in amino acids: CASSQAGVGNSPLHF. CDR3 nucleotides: TGCGCCAGCAGCCAAGCGGGTGTTGGCAATTCACCCCTCCACTTT.

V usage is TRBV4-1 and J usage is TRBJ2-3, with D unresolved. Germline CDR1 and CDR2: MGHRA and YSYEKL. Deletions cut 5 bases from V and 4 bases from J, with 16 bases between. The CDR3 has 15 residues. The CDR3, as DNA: TGCGCCAGCAGCGATCATCGGCACACCCCAGATACGCAGTATTTT. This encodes CASSDHRHTPDTQYF.

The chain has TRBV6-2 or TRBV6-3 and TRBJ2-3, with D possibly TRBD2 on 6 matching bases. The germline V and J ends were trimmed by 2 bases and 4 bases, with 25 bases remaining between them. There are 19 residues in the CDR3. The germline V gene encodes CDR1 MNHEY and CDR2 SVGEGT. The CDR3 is CASSYALQRDFLGADTQYF. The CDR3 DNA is TGTGCCAGCAGTTACGCCTTGCAGAGGGACTTTCTGGGGGCAGATACGCAGTATTTT.

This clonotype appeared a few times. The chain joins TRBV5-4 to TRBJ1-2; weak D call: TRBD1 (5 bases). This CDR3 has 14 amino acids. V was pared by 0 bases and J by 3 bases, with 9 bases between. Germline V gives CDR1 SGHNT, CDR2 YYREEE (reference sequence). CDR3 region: CASSLEGRHYGYTF. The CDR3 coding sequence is TGTGCCAGCAGCTTGGAGGGACGGCACTATGGCTACACCTTC.

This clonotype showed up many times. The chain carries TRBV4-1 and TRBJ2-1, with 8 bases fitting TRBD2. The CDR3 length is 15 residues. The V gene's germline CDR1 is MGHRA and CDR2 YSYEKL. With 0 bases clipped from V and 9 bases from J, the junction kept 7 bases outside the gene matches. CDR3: CASSQDSGGAGEQFF. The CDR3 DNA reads TGCGCCAGCAGCCAAGATTCCGGGGGGGCCGGTGAGCAGTTCTTC.

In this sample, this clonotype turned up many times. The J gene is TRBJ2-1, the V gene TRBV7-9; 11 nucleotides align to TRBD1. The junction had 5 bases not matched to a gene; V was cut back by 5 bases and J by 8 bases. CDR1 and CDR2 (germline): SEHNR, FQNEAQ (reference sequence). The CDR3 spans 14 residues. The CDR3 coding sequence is TGTGCCAGCAGCCCGCGGGACAGGGGGGATGAGCAGTTCTTC. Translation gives CASSPRDRGDEQFF.

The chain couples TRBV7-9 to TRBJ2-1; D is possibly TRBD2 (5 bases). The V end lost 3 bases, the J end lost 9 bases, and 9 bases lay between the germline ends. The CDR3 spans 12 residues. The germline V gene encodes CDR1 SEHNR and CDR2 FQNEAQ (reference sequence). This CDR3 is CASSFGEFEQFF. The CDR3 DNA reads TGTGCCAGCAGCTTCGGGGAGTTTGAGCAGTTCTTC.

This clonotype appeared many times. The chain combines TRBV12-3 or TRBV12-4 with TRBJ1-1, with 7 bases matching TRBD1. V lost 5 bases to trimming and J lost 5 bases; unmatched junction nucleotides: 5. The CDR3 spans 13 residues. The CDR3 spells CASSKGAMTEAFF. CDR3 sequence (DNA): TGTGCCAGCAGTAAGGGGGCAATGACTGAAGCTTTCTTT.

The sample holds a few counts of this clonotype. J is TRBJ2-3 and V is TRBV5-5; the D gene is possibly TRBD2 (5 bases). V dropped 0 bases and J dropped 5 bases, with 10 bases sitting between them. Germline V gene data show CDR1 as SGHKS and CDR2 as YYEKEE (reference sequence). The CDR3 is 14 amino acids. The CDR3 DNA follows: TGTGCCAGCAGCTTGGAGTTGGGGAGAGATACGCAGTATTTT. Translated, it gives CASSLELGRDTQYF.

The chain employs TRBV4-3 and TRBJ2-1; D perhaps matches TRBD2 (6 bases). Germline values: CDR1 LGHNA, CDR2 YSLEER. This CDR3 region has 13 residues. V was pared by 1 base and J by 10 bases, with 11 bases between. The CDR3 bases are TGCGCCAGCAGCCAAGGGGGGGAATGGGAGCAGTTCTTC. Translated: CASSQGGEWEQFF.

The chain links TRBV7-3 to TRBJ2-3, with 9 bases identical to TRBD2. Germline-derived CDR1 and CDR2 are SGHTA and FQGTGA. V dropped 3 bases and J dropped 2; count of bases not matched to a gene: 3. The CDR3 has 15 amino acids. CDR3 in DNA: TGTGCCAGCAGCTTTGCGGGGGGGGACACAGATACGCAGTATTTT. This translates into CASSFAGGDTDTQYF.

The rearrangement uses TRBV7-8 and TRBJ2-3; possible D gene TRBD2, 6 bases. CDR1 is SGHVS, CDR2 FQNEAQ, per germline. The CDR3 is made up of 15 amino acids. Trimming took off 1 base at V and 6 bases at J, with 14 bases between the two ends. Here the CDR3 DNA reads TGTGCCAGCAGCTTAGTCCCCGGGACTCTTGATACGCAGTATTTT. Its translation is CASSLVPGTLDTQYF.

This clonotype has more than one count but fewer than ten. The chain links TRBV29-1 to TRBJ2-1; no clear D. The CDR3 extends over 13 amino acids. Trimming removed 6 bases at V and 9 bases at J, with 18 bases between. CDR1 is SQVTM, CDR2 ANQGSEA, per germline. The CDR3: CSVWPDGPREQFF. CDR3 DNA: TGCAGCGTCTGGCCGGACGGCCCACGTGAGCAGTTCTTC.

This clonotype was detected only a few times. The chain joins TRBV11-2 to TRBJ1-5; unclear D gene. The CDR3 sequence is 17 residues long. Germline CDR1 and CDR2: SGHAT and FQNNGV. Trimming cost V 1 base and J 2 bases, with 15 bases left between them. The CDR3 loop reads CASSLGGDIFGNQPQHF. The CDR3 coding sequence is TGTGCCAGCAGCTTAGGCGGCGACATTTTTGGCAATCAGCCCCAGCATTTT.

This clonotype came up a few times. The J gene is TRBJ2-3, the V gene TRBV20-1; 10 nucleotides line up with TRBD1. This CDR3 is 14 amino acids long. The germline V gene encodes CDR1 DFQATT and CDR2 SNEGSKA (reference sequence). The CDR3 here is CTSPGQGFTDTQYF. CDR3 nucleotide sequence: TGCACTTCGCCGGGACAGGGGTTTACAGATACGCAGTATTTT.

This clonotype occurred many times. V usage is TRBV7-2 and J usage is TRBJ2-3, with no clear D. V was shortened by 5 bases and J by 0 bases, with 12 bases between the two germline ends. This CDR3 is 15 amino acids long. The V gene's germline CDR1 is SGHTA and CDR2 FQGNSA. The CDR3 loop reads CASSMAIVSTDTQYF. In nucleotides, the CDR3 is TGTGCCAGCAGCATGGCGATAGTAAGCACAGATACGCAGTATTTT. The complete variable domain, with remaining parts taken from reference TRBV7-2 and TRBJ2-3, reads GAGVSQSPSNKVTEKGKDVELRCDPISGHTALYWYRQSLGQGLEFLIYFQGNSAPDKSGLPSDRFSAERTGGSVSTLTIQRTQQEDSAVYLCASSMAIVSTDTQYFGPGTRLTVL.

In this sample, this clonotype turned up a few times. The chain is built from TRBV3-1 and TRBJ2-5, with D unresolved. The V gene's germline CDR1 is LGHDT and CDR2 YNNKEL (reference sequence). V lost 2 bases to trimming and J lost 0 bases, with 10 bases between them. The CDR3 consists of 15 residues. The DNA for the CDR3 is TGTGCCAGCAGCCAATTCCGGCAGGACCAAGAGACCCAGTACTTC. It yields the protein CASSQFRQDQETQYF.

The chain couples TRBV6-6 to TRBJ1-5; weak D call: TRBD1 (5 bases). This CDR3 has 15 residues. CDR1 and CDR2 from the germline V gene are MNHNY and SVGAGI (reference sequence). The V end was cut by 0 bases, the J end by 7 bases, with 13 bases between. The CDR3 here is CASSYSGREGQPQHF. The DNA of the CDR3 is TGTGCCAGCAGTTACTCAGGCAGGGAGGGACAGCCCCAGCATTTT.

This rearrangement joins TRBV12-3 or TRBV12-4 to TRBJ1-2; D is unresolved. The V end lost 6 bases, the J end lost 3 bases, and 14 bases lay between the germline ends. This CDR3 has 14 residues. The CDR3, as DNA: TGTGCCAGCAGCGCGTCCCCGATCGACTATGGCTACACCTTC. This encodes CASSASPIDYGYTF.

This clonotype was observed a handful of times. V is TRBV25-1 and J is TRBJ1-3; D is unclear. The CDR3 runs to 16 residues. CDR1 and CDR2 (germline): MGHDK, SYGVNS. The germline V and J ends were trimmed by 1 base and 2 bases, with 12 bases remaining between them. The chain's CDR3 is CASSELGSGAGNTIYF. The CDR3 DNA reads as TGTGCCAGCAGTGAATTAGGGAGTGGCGCTGGAAACACCATATATTTT.

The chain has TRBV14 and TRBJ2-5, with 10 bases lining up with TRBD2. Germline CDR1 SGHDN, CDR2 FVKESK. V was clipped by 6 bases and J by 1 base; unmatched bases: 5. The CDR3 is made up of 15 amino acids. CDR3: CASRNSGGIQETQYF. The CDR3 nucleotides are TGTGCCAGCAGGAATAGCGGGGGGATCCAAGAGACCCAGTACTTC. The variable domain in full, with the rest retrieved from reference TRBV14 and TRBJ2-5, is EAGVTQFPSHSVIEKGQTVTLRCDPISGHDNLYWYRRVMGKEIKFLLHFVKESKQDESGMPNNRFLAERTGGTYSTLKVQPAELEDSGVYFCASRNSGGIQETQYFGPGTRLLVL.

CDR3 loop: CASSYRGRAETQYF. CDR3 DNA: TGTGCCAGCAGTTACCGTGGGAGGGCTGAGACCCAGTACTTC. The chain employs TRBV6-5 and TRBJ2-5; TRBD2 matches 7 bases. The V gene end was trimmed by 2 bases and the J gene end by 5 bases; junction bases not matched to a gene: 5. This CDR3 contains 14 residues. The germline V gene has CDR1 MNHEY and CDR2 SVGAGI.

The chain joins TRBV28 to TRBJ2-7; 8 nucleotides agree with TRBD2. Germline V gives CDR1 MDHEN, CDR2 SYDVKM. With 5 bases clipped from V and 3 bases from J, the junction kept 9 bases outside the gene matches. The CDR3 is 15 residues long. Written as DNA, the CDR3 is TGTGCCAGCAGTCCAAATACTAGCGGACACTACGAGCAGTACGTC. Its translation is CASSPNTSGHYEQYV.

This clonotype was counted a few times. The CDR3 coding sequence is TGTGCCAGCAGGGGGACAGCAAGAATTAACTATGGCTACACCTTC. This gives the protein CASRGTARINYGYTF. The genes are TRBV12-3 or TRBV12-4 and TRBJ1-2, with TRBD1 identical over 7 bases. The J segment lost 1 base and the V segment lost 6 bases, leaving 8 bases of the junction unmatched. This CDR3 has 15 amino acids.

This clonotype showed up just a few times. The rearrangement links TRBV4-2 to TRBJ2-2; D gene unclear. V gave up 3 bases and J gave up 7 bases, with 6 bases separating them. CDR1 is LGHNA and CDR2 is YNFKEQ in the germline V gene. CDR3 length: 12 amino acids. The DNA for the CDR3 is TGTGCCAGCAGCCAGGGGAACGGGGAGCTGTTTTTT. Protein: CASSQGNGELFF.

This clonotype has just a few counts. The CDR3 sequence is CASSQQGKNTEAFF. CDR3 bases: TGCGCCAGCAGCCAACAGGGGAAGAACACTGAAGCTTTCTTT. The V gene is TRBV4-1, the J gene TRBJ1-1; D is possibly TRBD1 (6 bases). V dropped 2 bases and J dropped 1 base, with 8 bases sitting between them. The CDR3 sequence is 14 residues long. Germline CDR1 and CDR2: MGHRA and YSYEKL.

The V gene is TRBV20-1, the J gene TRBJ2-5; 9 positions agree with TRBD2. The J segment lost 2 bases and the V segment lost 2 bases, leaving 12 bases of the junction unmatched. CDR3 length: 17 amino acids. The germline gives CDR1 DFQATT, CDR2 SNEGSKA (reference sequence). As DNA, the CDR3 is TGCAGTGCTAGAAAGACTAGCGGCCTCATACAACAAGAGACCCAGTACTTC. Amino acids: CSARKTSGLIQQETQYF.

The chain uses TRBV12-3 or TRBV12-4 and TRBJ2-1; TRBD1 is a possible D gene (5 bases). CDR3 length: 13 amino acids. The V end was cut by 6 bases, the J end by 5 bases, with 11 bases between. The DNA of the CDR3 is TGTGCCAGCAGCCCGACAGCTAACAATGAGCAGTTCTTC. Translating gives CASSPTANNEQFF.